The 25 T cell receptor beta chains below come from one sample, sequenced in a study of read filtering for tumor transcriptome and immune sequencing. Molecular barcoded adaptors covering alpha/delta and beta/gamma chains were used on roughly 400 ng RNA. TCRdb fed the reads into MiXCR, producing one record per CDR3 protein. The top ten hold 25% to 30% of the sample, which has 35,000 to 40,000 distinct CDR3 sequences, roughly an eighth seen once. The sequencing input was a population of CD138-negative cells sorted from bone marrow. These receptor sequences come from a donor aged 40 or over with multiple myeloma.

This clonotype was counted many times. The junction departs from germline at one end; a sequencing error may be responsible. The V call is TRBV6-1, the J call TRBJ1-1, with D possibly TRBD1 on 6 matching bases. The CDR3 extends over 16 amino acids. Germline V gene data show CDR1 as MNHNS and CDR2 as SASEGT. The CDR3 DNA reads TGTGCCAGCAATCAGGGGCAGTCCGTCACTGAAGCTTTGTGGGCCTTT. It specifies CASNQGQSVTEALWAF.

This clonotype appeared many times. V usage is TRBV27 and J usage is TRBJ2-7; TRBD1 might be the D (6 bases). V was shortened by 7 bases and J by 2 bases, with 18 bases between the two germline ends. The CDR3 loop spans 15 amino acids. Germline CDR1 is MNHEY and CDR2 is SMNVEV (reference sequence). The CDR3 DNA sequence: TGTGCCAGCATCCCAAAGAGGGGGACAACCTACGAGCAGTACTTC. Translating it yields CASIPKRGTTYEQYF.

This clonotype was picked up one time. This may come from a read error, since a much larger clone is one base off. The CDR3 nucleotides are TGTGCCATCAGAGAGGGGACTCAACGGAATGAGCAGTTCTTC. This translates into CAIREGTQRNEQFF. The chain joins TRBV10-3 to TRBJ2-1; maybe TRBD2 (6 bases). This CDR3 contains 14 residues. From germline, CDR1 is ENHRY and CDR2 SYGVKD. The ends were cut back, 6 bases at V and 7 bases at J, with 16 bases in the middle.

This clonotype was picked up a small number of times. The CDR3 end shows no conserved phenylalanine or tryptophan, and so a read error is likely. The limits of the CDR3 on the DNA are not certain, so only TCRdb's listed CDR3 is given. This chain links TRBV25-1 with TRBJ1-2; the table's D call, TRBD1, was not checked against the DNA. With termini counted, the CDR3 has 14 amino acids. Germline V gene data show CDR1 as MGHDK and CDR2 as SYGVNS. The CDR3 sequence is CASSEYDRAYGHTL.

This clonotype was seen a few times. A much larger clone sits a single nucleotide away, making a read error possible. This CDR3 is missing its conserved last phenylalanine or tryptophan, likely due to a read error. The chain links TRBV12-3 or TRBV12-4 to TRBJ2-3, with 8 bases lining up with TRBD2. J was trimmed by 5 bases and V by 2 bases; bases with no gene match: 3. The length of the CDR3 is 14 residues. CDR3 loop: CASSLFLAGDTQYL. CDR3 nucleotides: TGTGCCAGCAGTTTATTCCTAGCGGGAGATACGCAGTATCTT.

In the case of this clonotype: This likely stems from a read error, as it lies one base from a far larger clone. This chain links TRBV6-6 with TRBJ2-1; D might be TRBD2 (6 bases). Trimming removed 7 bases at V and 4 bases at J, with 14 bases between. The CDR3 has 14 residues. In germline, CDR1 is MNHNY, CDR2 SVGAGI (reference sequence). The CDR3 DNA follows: TGTGCCAGCAACAAGGGTAGCGGTTACAATGAGCAGTTCTTC. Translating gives CASNKGSGYNEQFF.

CDR3 protein: CASSLLAGGQEQYF. CDR3 bases: TGTGCCAGCAGCCTACTAGCGGGAGGGCAGGAGCAGTACTTC. J is TRBJ2-7 and V is TRBV7-9, with 13 bases lining up with TRBD2. The CDR3 runs to 14 residues. Losses at the gene ends were 5 bases for V and 7 bases for J; bases not matched to a gene: 5. Germline loops: CDR1 SEHNR, CDR2 FQNEAQ (reference sequence).

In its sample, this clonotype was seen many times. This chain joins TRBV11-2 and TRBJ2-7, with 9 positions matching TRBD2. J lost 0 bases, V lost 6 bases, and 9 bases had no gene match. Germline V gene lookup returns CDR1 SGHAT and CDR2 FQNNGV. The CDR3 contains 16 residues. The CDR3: CASSRGDSGSSYEQYF. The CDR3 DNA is TGTGCCAGCAGTAGAGGAGATAGCGGGAGCTCCTACGAGCAGTACTTC.

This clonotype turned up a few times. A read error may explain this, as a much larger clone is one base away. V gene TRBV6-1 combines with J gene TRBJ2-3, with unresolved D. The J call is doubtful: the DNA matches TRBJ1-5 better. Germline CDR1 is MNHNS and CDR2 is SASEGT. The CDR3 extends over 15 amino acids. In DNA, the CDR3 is TGTGCCAGCAGTGAACTAGCGGGATTGGGAGATACGCAGCATTTT. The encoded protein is CASSELAGLGDTQHF.

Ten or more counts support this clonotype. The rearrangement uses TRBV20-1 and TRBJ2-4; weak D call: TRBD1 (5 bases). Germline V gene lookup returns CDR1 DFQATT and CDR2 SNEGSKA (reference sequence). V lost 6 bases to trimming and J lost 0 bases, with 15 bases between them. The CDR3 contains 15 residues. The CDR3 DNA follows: TGCAGTGCACAAAGACAGACCCTAGCCAAAAACATTCAGTACTTC. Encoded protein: CSAQRQTLAKNIQYF.

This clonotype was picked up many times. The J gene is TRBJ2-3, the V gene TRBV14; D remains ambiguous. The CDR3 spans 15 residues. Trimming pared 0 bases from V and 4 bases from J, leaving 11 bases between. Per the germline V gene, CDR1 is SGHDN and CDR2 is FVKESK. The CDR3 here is CASSQEGDQADTQYF. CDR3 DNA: TGTGCCAGCAGCCAAGAGGGCGACCAGGCAGATACGCAGTATTTT.

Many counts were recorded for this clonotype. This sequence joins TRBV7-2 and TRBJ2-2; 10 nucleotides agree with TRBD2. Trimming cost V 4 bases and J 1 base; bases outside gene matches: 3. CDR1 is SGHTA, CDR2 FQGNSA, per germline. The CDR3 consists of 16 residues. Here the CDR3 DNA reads TGTGCCAGCAGCTCCCGGACTAGCGGGAACACCGGGGAGCTGTTTTTT. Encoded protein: CASSSRTSGNTGELFF.

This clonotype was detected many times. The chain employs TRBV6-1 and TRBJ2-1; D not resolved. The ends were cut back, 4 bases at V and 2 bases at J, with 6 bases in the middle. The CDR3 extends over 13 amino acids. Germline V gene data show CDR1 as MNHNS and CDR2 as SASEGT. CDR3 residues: CASSVLAYNEQFF. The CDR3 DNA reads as TGTGCCAGCAGTGTCCTAGCCTACAATGAGCAGTTCTTC.

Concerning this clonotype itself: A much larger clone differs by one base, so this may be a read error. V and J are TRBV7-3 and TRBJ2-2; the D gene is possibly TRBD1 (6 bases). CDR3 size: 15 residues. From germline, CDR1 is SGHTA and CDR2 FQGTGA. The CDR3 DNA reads TGTGCCGGCAGCAAACAGGGTTCGGGCACCGGGGAGCTGTTTTTT. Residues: CAGSKQGSGTGELFF. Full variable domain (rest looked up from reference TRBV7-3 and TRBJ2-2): GAGVSQTPSNKVTEKGKYVELRCDPISGHTALYWYRQSLGQGPEFLIYFQGTGAADDSGLPNDRFFAVRPEGSVSTLKIQRTERGDSAVYLCAGSKQGSGTGELFFGEGSRLTVL.

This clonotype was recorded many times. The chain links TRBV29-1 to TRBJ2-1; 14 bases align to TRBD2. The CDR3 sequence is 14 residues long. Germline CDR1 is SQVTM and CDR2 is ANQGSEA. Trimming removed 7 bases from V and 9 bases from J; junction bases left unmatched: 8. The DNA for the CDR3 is TGCAGCGCAAGACTAGCGGGAGGGCCGGGTGAGCAGTTCTTC. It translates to CSARLAGGPGEQFF.

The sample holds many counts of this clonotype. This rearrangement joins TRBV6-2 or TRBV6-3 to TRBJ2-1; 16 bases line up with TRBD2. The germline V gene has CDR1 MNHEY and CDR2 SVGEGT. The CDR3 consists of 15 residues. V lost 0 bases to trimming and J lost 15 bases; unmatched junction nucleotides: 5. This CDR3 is CASSYSGTSGRALFF. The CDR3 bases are TGTGCCAGCAGTTACTCGGGGACTAGCGGGAGGGCCTTGTTCTTC.

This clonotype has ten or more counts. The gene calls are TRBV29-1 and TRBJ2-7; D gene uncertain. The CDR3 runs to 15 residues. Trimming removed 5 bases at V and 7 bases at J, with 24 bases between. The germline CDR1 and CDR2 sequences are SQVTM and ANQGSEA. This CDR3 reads CSVTNVGSVGAEQYF. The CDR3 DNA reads TGCAGCGTTACGAATGTTGGGTCCGTGGGCGCTGAGCAGTACTTC.

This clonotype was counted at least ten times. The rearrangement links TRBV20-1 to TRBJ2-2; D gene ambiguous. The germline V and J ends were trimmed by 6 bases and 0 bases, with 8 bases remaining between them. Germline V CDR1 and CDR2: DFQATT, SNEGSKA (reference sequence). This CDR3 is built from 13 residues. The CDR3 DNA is TGCAGTGCCCATATTACGAACACCGGGGAGCTGTTTTTT. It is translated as CSAHITNTGELFF.

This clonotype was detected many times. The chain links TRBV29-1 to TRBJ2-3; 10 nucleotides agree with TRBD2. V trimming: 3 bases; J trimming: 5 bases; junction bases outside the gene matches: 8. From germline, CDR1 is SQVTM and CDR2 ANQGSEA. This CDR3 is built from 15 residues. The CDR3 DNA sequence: TGCAGCGTTGATAAAGCGGGAGGGCCATTAGATACGCAGTATTTT. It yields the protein CSVDKAGGPLDTQYF.

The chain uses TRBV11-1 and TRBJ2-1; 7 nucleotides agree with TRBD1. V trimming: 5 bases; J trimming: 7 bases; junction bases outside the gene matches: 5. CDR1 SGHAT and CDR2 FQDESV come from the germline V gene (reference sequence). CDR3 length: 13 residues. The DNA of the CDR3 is TGTGCCAGCAGCGCGACAGGGTATAATGAGCAGTTCTTC. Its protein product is CASSATGYNEQFF.

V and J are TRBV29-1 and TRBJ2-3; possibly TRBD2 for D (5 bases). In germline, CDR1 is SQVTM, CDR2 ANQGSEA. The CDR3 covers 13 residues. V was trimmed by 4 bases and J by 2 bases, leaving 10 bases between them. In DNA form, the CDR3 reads TGCAGCGTTGGGGGAGCCACCACAGATACGCAGTATTTT. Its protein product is CSVGGATTDTQYF.

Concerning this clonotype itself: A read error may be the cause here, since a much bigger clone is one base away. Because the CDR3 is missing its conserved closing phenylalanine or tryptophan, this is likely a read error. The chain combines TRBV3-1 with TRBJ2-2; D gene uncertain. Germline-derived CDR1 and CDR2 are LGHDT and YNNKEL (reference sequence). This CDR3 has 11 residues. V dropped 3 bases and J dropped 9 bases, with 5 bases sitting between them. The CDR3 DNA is TGTGCCAGCAGCCACGATAGGGAGCTGTTTTAT. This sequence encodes CASSHDRELFY.

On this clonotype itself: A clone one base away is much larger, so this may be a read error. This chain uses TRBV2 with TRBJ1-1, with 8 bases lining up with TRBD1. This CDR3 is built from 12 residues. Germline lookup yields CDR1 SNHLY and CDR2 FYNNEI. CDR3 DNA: TGTGCCAGCAGGGAGGCGGACAGGGCAGCTCTCTTT. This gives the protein CASREADRAALF.

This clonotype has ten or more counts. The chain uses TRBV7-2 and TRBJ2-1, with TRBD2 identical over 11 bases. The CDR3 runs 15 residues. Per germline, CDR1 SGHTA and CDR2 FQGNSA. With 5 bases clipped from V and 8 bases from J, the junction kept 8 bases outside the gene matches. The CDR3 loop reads CASSLGLAGSDEQFF. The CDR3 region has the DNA TGTGCCAGCAGCCTCGGACTAGCGGGTTCGGATGAGCAGTTCTTC.

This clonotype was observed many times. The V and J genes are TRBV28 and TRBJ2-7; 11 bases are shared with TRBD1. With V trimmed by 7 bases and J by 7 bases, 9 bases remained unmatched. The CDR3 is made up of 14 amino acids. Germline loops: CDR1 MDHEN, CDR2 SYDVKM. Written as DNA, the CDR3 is TGTGCCAGCACCAAGGACAGGGGGCGACGGGAGCAGTACTTC. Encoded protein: CASTKDRGRREQYF.